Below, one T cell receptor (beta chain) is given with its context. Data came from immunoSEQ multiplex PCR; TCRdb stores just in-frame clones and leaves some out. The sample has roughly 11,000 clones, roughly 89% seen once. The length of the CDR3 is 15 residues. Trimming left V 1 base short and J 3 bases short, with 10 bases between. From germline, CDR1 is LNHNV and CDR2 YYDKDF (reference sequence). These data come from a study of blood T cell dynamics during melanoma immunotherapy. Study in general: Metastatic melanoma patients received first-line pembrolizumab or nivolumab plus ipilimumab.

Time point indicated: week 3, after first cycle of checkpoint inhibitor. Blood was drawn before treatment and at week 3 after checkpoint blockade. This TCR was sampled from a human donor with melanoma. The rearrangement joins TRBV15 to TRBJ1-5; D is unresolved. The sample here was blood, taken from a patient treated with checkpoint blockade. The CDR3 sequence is CATSRAAGANQPQHF. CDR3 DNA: TGTGCCACCAGCAGAGCGGCAGGAGCCAATCAGCCCCAGCATTTT.